This section outlines one TCR beta chain sequence together with its context. Its antigen is currently unknown. The sample is drawn from a study of vaccination and CD4 T cells after COVID-19. Study-wide background: Median time from COVID diagnosis to post-COVID sampling was roughly 13 weeks (35 to 161). Control cultures were supplied with a CEFX pool, an HIV-1 Nef pool, or no peptide at all.

Treatment in this sample: approximately 10-day PBMC culture with coronavirus spike peptide pools or control peptides (ViraFEST assay). Once obtained from cultured CD4+ T cells, the DNA was sequenced using the Oncomine TCR Beta short-read assay. TCRdb recomputed calls from the PCR reads with MiXCR, one row per CDR3 protein. The sample lists roughly 15,000 distinct CDR3 sequences, about 47% occurring once. Broader study findings: Within convalescent individuals, 304 out of 307 vaccine-specific clones proved to be spike mono-reactive.

This TCR was sampled from a human donor who had recovered from COVID-19. The source material was CD4+ T cells from blood, cultured in vitro.

CDR3: CASSQVGAGKKLFF. The DNA for the CDR3 is TGCGCCAGCAGCCAAGTTGGGGCAGGCAAGAAACTGTTTTTT. The gene calls are TRBV4-1 and TRBJ1-4, with D possibly matching TRBD1 (5 bases). The V end was cut by 1 base, the J end by 11 bases, with 14 bases between. The CDR3 totals 14 residues. Germline V lookup: CDR1 MGHRA, CDR2 YSYEKL.